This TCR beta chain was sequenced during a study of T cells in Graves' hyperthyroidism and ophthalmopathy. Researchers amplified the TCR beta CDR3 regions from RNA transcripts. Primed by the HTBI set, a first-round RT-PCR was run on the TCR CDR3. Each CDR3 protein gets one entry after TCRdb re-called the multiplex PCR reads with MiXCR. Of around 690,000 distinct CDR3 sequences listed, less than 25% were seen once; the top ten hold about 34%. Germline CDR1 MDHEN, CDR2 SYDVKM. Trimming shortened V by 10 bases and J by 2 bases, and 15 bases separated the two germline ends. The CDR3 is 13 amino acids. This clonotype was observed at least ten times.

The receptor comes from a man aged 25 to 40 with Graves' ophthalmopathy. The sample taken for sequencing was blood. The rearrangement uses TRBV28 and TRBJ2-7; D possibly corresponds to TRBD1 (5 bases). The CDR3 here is CATSDSSTYEQYF. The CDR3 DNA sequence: TGTGCCACCAGCGACAGTTCAACCTACGAGCAGTACTTC.